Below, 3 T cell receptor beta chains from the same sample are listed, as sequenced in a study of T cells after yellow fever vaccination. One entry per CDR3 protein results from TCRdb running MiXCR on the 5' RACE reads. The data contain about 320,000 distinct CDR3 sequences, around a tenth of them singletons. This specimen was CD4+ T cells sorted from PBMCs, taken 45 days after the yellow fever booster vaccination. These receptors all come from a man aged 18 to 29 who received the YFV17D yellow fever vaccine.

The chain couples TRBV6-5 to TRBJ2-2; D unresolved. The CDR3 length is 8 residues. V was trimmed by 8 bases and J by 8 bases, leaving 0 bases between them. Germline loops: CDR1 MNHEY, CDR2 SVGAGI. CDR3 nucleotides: TGTGCCAGCGGGGAGCTGTTTTTT. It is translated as CASGELFF.

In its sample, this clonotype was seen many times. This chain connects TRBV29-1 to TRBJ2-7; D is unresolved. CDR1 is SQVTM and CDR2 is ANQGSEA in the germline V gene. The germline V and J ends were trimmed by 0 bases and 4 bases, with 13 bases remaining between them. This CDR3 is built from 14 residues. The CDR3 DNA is TGCAGCGTTGAAGATCAAGTTACCCCATACGAGCAGTACTTC. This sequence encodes CSVEDQVTPYEQYF.

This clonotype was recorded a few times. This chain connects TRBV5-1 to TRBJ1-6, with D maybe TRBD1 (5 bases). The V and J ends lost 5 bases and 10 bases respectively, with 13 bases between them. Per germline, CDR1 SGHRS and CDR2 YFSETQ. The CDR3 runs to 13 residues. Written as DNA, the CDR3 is TGCGCCAGCAGGGGCAGGGAAGCCTCACCCCTCCACTTT. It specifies CASRGREASPLHF.